This T cell receptor beta chain was sequenced for a study of blood T cell repertoires in COVID-19. Study information: The analysed material was cDNA or gDNA that came from T cells, B-cell-depleted T cells, or PBMCs.

Germline CDR1 reads SGDLS; CDR2 reads YYNGEE. V lost 0 bases to trimming and J lost 5 bases, with 11 bases between them. The CDR3 totals 15 residues. In the original workflow: Reference gene primer amplification in the assay estimated nucleated cell counts. Sequenced by immunoSEQ multiplex PCR; TCRdb stores in-frame clones only, minus some. The DNA gave D and trimming, while V, J and clone size come from that table. The sample records around 70,000 clones, 75% being singletons. The J gene is TRBJ1-4, the V gene TRBV9; D unresolved. The TCR sequence derives from a man in his 70s with acute or convalescent COVID-19. Sample: peripheral blood. The CDR3 DNA reads as TGTGCCAGCAGCGTAGATGGAGGGCAGAATGAAAAACTGTTTTTT. Translating it yields CASSVDGGQNEKLFF.